This entry lists 26 T cell receptor beta chains sequenced from one sample in a study of radiotherapy plus CTLA-4 blockade in lung cancer. Clones were sequenced by immunoSEQ multiplex PCR, and TCRdb holds only the in-frame ones, with some missing. The table has 50,000 to 75,000 clones, 70% to 80% seen once; the top ten hold about 4.4%. The source was peripheral blood, collected from a patient treated with radiotherapy plus ipilimumab. The receptor source for this set is a human donor with non-small cell lung cancer who had a complete response to radiotherapy plus ipilimumab.

The gene calls are TRBV6-5 and TRBJ1-1, with D perhaps matching TRBD1 (5 bases). The CDR3 has 13 amino acids. Trimming took 4 bases from V and 4 from J, leaving 10 bases between them. Per the germline V gene, CDR1 is MNHEY and CDR2 is SVGAGI. The CDR3 DNA is TGTGCCAGCAGTTCCAGGGTGGGCACTGAAGCTTTCTTT. Protein product: CASSSRVGTEAFF.

The chain couples TRBV21-1 to TRBJ2-6; TRBD1 reflects the table's D call only, with no check against the DNA. TRBV21-1 corresponds to a pseudogene. The CDR3 extends over 18 amino acids. CDR3 residues: CASSNAGTGVSGANVLTF. The CDR3 nucleotides read TGTGCCAGCAGCAACGCCGGGACAGGGGTGTCCGGGGCCAACGTCCTGACTTTC.

V usage is TRBV29-1 and J usage is TRBJ1-1; D not certain. This CDR3 spans 11 amino acids. The germline V gene has CDR1 SQVTM and CDR2 ANQGSEA. Trimming removed 3 bases at V and 0 bases at J, with 2 bases between. The CDR3 reads CSVELNTEAFF. The CDR3 coding sequence is TGCAGCGTTGAGTTGAACACTGAAGCTTTCTTT.

The chain combines TRBV2 with TRBJ2-5; D may match TRBD1 or TRBD2 (5 bases each). CDR1 is SNHLY, CDR2 FYNNEI, per germline. There are 15 residues in the CDR3. The V end lost 7 bases, the J end lost 4 bases, and 19 bases lay between the germline ends. CDR3: CASTDGQGRAETQYF. CDR3 in DNA: TGTGCCAGCACTGATGGGCAGGGACGGGCAGAGACCCAGTACTTC.

The chain employs TRBV6-1 and TRBJ1-1, with 7 bases aligning to TRBD1. Germline CDR1 and CDR2: MNHNS and SASEGT. With 5 bases clipped from V and 10 bases from J, the junction kept 10 bases outside the gene matches. CDR3 length: 13 amino acids. The CDR3, as DNA: TGTGCCAGCAGTCCCGAGACAGGGCGTGGAGCTTTCTTT. Its protein product is CASSPETGRGAFF.

This chain connects TRBV5-1 to TRBJ2-3; D unclear. Germline loops: CDR1 SGHRS, CDR2 YFSETQ. The CDR3 extends over 14 amino acids. V dropped 7 bases and J dropped 5 bases, with 17 bases sitting between them. The CDR3 DNA sequence: TGCGCCAGCGGTAACTCTGGGGAAGGAGATACGCAGTATTTT. Translation: CASGNSGEGDTQYF.

The rearrangement links TRBV10-1 to TRBJ2-7; D might be TRBD1 or TRBD2, each matching 5 bases. V lost 3 bases, J lost 2 bases, and 14 bases lay in between. This CDR3 contains 15 residues. Germline V gene sequence: CDR1 WNHNN, CDR2 SYGVQD (reference sequence). The CDR3 region is CASSEEGRGPYEQYV. The DNA of the CDR3 is TGCGCCAGCAGTGAAGAGGGAAGGGGTCCCTACGAGCAGTACGTC.

This clone was observed a handful of times. CDR3 in amino acids: CASSHLVGETQYF. In DNA form, the CDR3 reads TGTGCCAGCAGCCACTTAGTCGGGGAGACCCAGTACTTC. V usage is TRBV14 and J usage is TRBJ2-5, with D unclear. Trimming removed 3 bases at V and 5 bases at J, with 10 bases between. The CDR3 is made up of 13 amino acids. Per the germline V gene, CDR1 is SGHDN and CDR2 is FVKESK.

The rearrangement uses TRBV7-9 and TRBJ2-5; TRBD2 aligns across 10 bases. The CDR3 is made up of 16 amino acids. After removal of 6 bases from V and 5 bases from J, the junction contained 12 bases not matched to a gene. Per germline, CDR1 SEHNR and CDR2 FQNEAQ (reference sequence). Here the CDR3 DNA reads TGTGCCAGCAGGGGGTCTAGCGGGAGCGCGGCGGAGACCCAGTACTTC. It specifies CASRGSSGSAAETQYF. Drawing the rest from reference TRBV7-9 and TRBJ2-5, the complete variable domain is DTGVSQNPRHKITKRGQNVTFRCDPISEHNRLYWYRQTLGQGPEFLTYFQNEAQLEKSRLLSDRFSAERPKGSFSTLEIQRTEQGDSAMYLCASRGSSGSAAETQYFGPGTRLLVL.

This clone appeared once. The V gene is TRBV27, the J gene TRBJ1-1; 7 nucleotides agree with TRBD1. This CDR3 region has 16 residues. The germline V gene encodes CDR1 MNHEY and CDR2 SMNVEV (reference sequence). V lost 0 bases and J lost 5; bases outside the gene matches: 9. The CDR3 region is CASSLSPGGRKTEAFF. CDR3 DNA sequence: TGTGCCAGCAGTTTATCCCCAGGGGGGAGGAAAACTGAAGCTTTCTTT.

This clone was recorded a few times. The gene calls are TRBV6-5 and TRBJ2-7; 11 bases are a match to TRBD2. CDR1 is MNHEY and CDR2 is SVGAGI in the germline V gene. This CDR3 comprises 15 residues. J gave up 7 bases and V 5 bases, and 10 bases lay outside the gene matches. CDR3 loop: CASSGGLAGGLEQYV. CDR3 sequence (DNA): TGTGCCAGCAGTGGCGGCTTAGCGGGAGGGCTGGAGCAGTACGTC.

V and J are TRBV4-3 and TRBJ1-2, with TRBD1 as a possible D gene (5 bases). The CDR3 spans 15 residues. The ends were cut back, 0 bases at V and 7 bases at J, with 15 bases in the middle. Germline V gene data show CDR1 as LGHNA and CDR2 as YSLEER. This CDR3 reads CASSQDQGLDGGYTF. DNA for the CDR3: TGCGCCAGCAGCCAAGATCAGGGCTTAGACGGTGGCTACACCTTC.

V gene TRBV18 combines with J gene TRBJ2-7, with 11 bases that match TRBD1. Germline-derived CDR1 and CDR2 are KGHSH and LQKENI. The CDR3 has 15 residues. V shed 3 bases, J shed 3 bases, and the junction held 4 bases outside the gene matches. Here the CDR3 DNA reads TGTGCCAGCTCACCGGGACAGGGGGTCGACTACGAGCAGTACTTC. Its protein product is CASSPGQGVDYEQYF.

CDR3 bases: TGTGCCAGCAGCCAAGGTCCCTGGGGGTCCTACGAGCAGTACGTC. Translated: CASSQGPWGSYEQYV. The V call is TRBV14, the J call TRBJ2-7, with D perhaps being TRBD1 or TRBD2 (5 bases each). This CDR3 contains 15 residues. CDR1 SGHDN and CDR2 FVKESK come from the germline V gene. Trimming cost V 1 base and J 1 base, with 11 bases left between them.

CDR3 sequence reads: CASSLNRGRWGEKLFF. The CDR3 DNA follows: TGTGCCAGCAGTTTAAACAGGGGGCGCTGGGGTGAAAAACTGTTTTTT. The chain employs TRBV27 and TRBJ1-4; 9 bases are a match to TRBD1. Germline lookup yields CDR1 MNHEY and CDR2 SMNVEV (reference sequence). The CDR3 loop spans 16 amino acids. Trimming cost V 2 bases and J 7 bases; bases outside gene matches: 8.

V and J are TRBV21-1 and TRBJ2-7. TRBV21-1 is assigned pseudogene status. The CDR3 extends over 12 amino acids. CDR3 nucleotides: TGTGCCAGCAGCAAAGATATCTACGAGCAGTACGTC. It is translated as CASSKDIYEQYV.

The chain employs TRBV29-1 and TRBJ2-2, with TRBD2 as a possible D gene (6 bases). Germline V gene sequence: CDR1 SQVTM, CDR2 ANQGSEA. Trimming shortened V by 0 bases and J by 6 bases, and 14 bases separated the two germline ends. This CDR3 has 15 residues. The DNA of the CDR3 is TGCAGCGTTGAAGATCACGGGGGAACTCCCGGGGAGCTGTTTTTT. Translation: CSVEDHGGTPGELFF.

The V call is TRBV19, the J call TRBJ1-2, with no clear D. Germline V gene sequence: CDR1 LNHDA, CDR2 SQIVND (reference sequence). This CDR3 comprises 15 residues. Trimming removed 3 bases at V and 2 bases at J, with 13 bases between. The CDR3 DNA reads TGTGCCAGTAGTATTTCGCCGACATGGAACTATGGCTACACCTTC. Amino acid sequence: CASSISPTWNYGYTF.

The CDR3 protein is CASSTDSTYEQYF. The CDR3 DNA reads TGTGCCAGCAGTACTGACAGTACCTACGAGCAGTACTTC. The V call is TRBV27, the J call TRBJ2-7, with D maybe TRBD1 (5 bases). CDR3 size: 13 residues. The germline CDR1 and CDR2 sequences are MNHEY and SMNVEV (reference sequence). V dropped 5 bases and J dropped 2 bases, with 10 bases sitting between them.

The chain joins TRBV27 to TRBJ2-1, with 10 bases fitting TRBD1. The CDR3 totals 17 residues. Germline values: CDR1 MNHEY, CDR2 SMNVEV (reference sequence). The J segment lost 3 bases and the V segment lost 5 bases, leaving 10 bases of the junction unmatched. The CDR3 loop reads CASSPDPGQGFYNEQFF. The CDR3 nucleotides are TGTGCCAGCAGTCCGGATCCGGGACAGGGGTTCTACAATGAGCAGTTCTTC.

The chain carries TRBV5-1 and TRBJ2-5, with TRBD1 matching 8 bases. CDR1 is SGHRS and CDR2 is YFSETQ in the germline V gene. CDR3 length equals 15 residues. Germline trimming cut 4 bases from V and 5 bases from J; bases unmatched to any gene: 10. In DNA, the CDR3 is TGCGCCAGCAGCCAGACTCGGACAGGGAGGGAGACCCAGTACTTC. This sequence encodes CASSQTRTGRETQYF.

The chain employs TRBV10-3 and TRBJ2-5, with unresolved D. Germline CDR1 is ENHRY and CDR2 is SYGVKD. The CDR3 loop spans 14 amino acids. The V end lost 4 bases, the J end lost 2 bases, and 11 bases lay between the germline ends. The CDR3 loop is CAISALPRQETQYF. The CDR3 bases are TGTGCCATCAGTGCCTTACCACGGCAAGAGACCCAGTACTTC.

This clone was counted between two and nine times. The chain couples TRBV20-1 to TRBJ2-7; weak D call: TRBD1 (6 bases). From germline, CDR1 is DFQATT and CDR2 SNEGSKA (reference sequence). Deletions cut 7 bases from V and 4 bases from J, with 8 bases between. The CDR3 spans 10 residues. DNA for the CDR3: TGCAGTGTGGGACATTACGAGCAGTACTTC. It translates to CSVGHYEQYF.

V gene TRBV5-6 combines with J gene TRBJ1-1; possible D gene TRBD1, 5 bases. The V gene lost 3 bases and the J gene lost 4 bases, with 16 bases spanning the gap. This CDR3 has 15 amino acids. Germline CDR1 reads SGHDT; CDR2 reads YYEEEE. The CDR3 protein is CASSSTDQGTTEAFF. The CDR3 coding sequence is TGTGCCAGCAGCTCGACTGATCAGGGAACCACTGAAGCTTTCTTT.

The CDR3 here is CASSPNRAVYTF. The CDR3 DNA reads as TGTGCCAGTAGTCCCAACCGGGCGGTGTACACCTTC. The chain couples TRBV19 to TRBJ1-2; D is uncertain. Per germline, CDR1 LNHDA and CDR2 SQIVND (reference sequence). V gave up 5 bases and J gave up 11 bases, with 15 bases separating them. The length of the CDR3 is 12 residues.

The rearrangement joins TRBV11-2 to TRBJ2-5, with TRBD1 matching 9 bases. J lost 11 bases, V lost 2 bases, and 12 bases had no gene match. The CDR3 loop spans 15 amino acids. The germline gives CDR1 SGHAT, CDR2 FQNNGV. CDR3 sequence reads: CASSLPGTGLFPQYF. CDR3 in DNA: TGTGCCAGCAGCTTACCCGGGACAGGGCTTTTCCCACAGTACTTC.